The 32 T cell receptor beta chains below were found in one sample sequenced in a study of T cell repertoires in cytomegalovirus infection. Their antigens remain unidentified. Via MiXCR, TCRdb re-called the reads, giving one row per CDR3 protein. There are about 920,000 distinct CDR3 sequences in the sample; approximately 31% occur only once, and around an eighth lies in the top ten. Here the sequenced sample was cultured CD8+ T cells from PBMCs, taken from culture after CMV antigen stimulation. The receptors come from a human donor in good health (CMV status not recorded). Some clones in this sample may be carry-over from other donors' samples.

This clonotype was seen a handful of times. This sequence joins TRBV6-4 and TRBJ1-1; D gene ambiguous. CDR3 length: 14 residues. The germline V and J ends were trimmed by 3 bases and 8 bases, with 16 bases remaining between them. CDR1 is MRHNA and CDR2 is SNTAGT in the germline V gene. CDR3 coding DNA: TGTGCCAGCAGTGAAGCTCCCGGGCTAGTGGAAGCTTTCTTT. This gives the protein CASSEAPGLVEAFF.

The table lists this clonotype with a few counts. J is TRBJ1-3 and V is TRBV27, with D hard to call. CDR1 is MNHEY and CDR2 is SMNVEV in the germline V gene (reference sequence). This CDR3 has 16 residues. V dropped 5 bases and J dropped 0 bases, with 14 bases sitting between them. CDR3 nucleotide sequence: TGTGCCAGCAGTCGTAACGCACAGAGCTCTGGAAACACCATATATTTT. This sequence encodes CASSRNAQSSGNTIYF.

This clonotype was seen ten or more times. The chain couples TRBV7-6 to TRBJ1-1, with TRBD1 as a possible D gene (6 bases). Trimming shortened V by 5 bases and J by 2 bases, and 15 bases separated the two germline ends. Germline V gene sequence: CDR1 SGHVS, CDR2 FNYEAQ. The CDR3 runs 15 residues. CDR3 protein: CASSPGGGGNTEAFF. The CDR3 coding sequence is TGTGCCAGCAGCCCCGGGGGCGGGGGAAACACTGAAGCTTTCTTT.

The chain employs TRBV7-9 and TRBJ1-2, with D unresolved. CDR1 and CDR2 from the germline V gene are SEHNR and FQNEAQ (reference sequence). Between the trimmed V and J ends, which lost 11 bases and 4 bases, there was a span of 11 bases. The CDR3 totals 11 residues. CDR3 sequence reads: CALDRGYGYTF. The CDR3 nucleotides read TGTGCCTTGGACCGGGGCTATGGCTACACCTTC.

This clonotype has only a few counts. The chain combines TRBV10-2 with TRBJ2-1; 10 bases match TRBD1. Losses at the gene ends were 6 bases for V and 7 bases for J; bases not matched to a gene: 9. In germline, CDR1 is WSHSY, CDR2 SAAADI. This CDR3 region has 15 residues. The CDR3 loop reads CASSSGGQGRNEQFF. DNA of the CDR3: TGCGCCAGCAGCTCCGGGGGACAGGGGAGGAATGAGCAGTTCTTC.

The chain has TRBV6-6 and TRBJ1-4; 7 bases line up with TRBD1. V lost 4 bases and J lost 7; bases outside the gene matches: 6. The V gene's germline CDR1 is MNHNY and CDR2 SVGAGI (reference sequence). The CDR3 loop spans 14 amino acids. CDR3 protein: CASSSSGGTEKLFF. DNA for the CDR3: TGTGCCAGCAGTTCATCAGGGGGGACTGAAAAACTGTTTTTT.

DNA for the CDR3: TGTGCCAGCATACAGGGGGCCGGGGAGCTGTTTTTT. Translating gives CASIQGAGELFF. The V gene is TRBV6-2 or TRBV6-3, the J gene TRBJ2-2, with TRBD1 matching 8 bases. With V trimmed by 7 bases and J by 6 bases, 1 base remained unmatched. The CDR3 covers 12 residues. Germline CDR1 and CDR2: MNHEY and SVGEGT.

This clonotype came up a few times. The chain employs TRBV2 and TRBJ1-1; unclear D gene. The V end lost 6 bases, the J end lost 4 bases, and 0 bases lay between the germline ends. Germline V gene lookup returns CDR1 SNHLY and CDR2 FYNNEI. This CDR3 comprises 9 residues. Here the CDR3 DNA reads TGTGCCAGCAGCACTGAAGCTTTCTTT. Its protein is CASSTEAFF.

This clonotype has ten or more counts. This chain joins TRBV7-6 and TRBJ2-1; no clear D. The CDR3 length is 14 residues. CDR1 is SGHVS, CDR2 FNYEAQ, per germline. The V end was cut by 1 base, the J end by 8 bases, with 12 bases between. This CDR3 is CASSLGRSFDEQFF. CDR3 bases: TGTGCCAGCAGCTTAGGACGGTCCTTCGATGAGCAGTTCTTC.

The table lists this clonotype with a few counts. V gene TRBV6-5 combines with J gene TRBJ1-1; D is possibly TRBD1 (5 bases). Trimming removed 0 bases at V and 6 bases at J, with 23 bases between. Germline CDR1 reads MNHEY; CDR2 reads SVGAGI. The CDR3 spans 18 residues. CDR3 loop: CASSYSSGEETPYAEAFF. CDR3 DNA sequence: TGTGCCAGCAGTTACTCTTCGGGGGAAGAAACTCCTTACGCTGAAGCTTTCTTT.

The chain is built from TRBV6-2 or TRBV6-3 and TRBJ1-5; D gene unclear. The germline V gene has CDR1 MNHEY and CDR2 SVGEGT. The CDR3 length is 15 residues. V was clipped by 2 bases and J by 0 bases, with 8 bases between them. CDR3 in DNA: TGTGCCAGCAGTTACGTCGACCGTAGCAATCAGCCCCAGCATTTT. It codes for CASSYVDRSNQPQHF.

The genes are TRBV12-3 or TRBV12-4 and TRBJ1-2; 8 positions agree with TRBD1. V dropped 2 bases and J dropped 5; count of bases not matched to a gene: 7. The CDR3 is 15 amino acids. The CDR3 sequence is CASSLRAGGGYGYTF. Written as DNA, the CDR3 is TGTGCCAGCAGTTTAAGAGCAGGGGGCGGGTATGGCTACACCTTC.

This clonotype was seen more than once but under ten times. The J gene is TRBJ2-1, the V gene TRBV14; TRBD1 matches at 9 bases. V shed 5 bases, J shed 2 bases, and the junction held 10 bases outside the gene matches. Germline V gene sequence: CDR1 SGHDN, CDR2 FVKESK. The length of the CDR3 is 17 residues. The CDR3: CASSEIVRDRAYNEQFF. The CDR3 bases are TGTGCCAGCAGCGAAATCGTCCGGGACAGGGCCTACAATGAGCAGTTCTTC.

Comments on this clonotype: One base away lies a much larger clone, so this may be a sequencing read error. V gene TRBV7-6 combines with J gene TRBJ2-4; D call uncertain. CDR1 is SGHVS, CDR2 FNYEAQ, per germline. This CDR3 has 14 residues. Between the trimmed V and J ends, which lost 2 bases and 6 bases, there was a span of 11 bases. The CDR3 loop is CASSLSLNPNIQYF. CDR3 in DNA: TGTGCCAGCAGCTTATCTCTGAACCCAAACATTCAGTACTTC.

The chain carries TRBV19 and TRBJ1-1; D gene unclear. The CDR3 sequence is 19 residues long. V lost 4 bases and J 0 bases, leaving 24 bases between the germline ends. The germline gives CDR1 LNHDA, CDR2 SQIVND (reference sequence). The CDR3 DNA reads as TGTGCCAGTAGTACCATCCCCTCCTTGGCAGCGTACATGAACACTGAAGCTTTCTTT. Its protein product is CASSTIPSLAAYMNTEAFF.

This clonotype was found a few times. J is TRBJ2-3 and V is TRBV12-3 or TRBV12-4; D unclear. V was pared by 4 bases and J by 2 bases, with 10 bases between. There are 14 residues in the CDR3. Written as DNA, the CDR3 is TGTGCCAGCAGTTCCGGCCTCCACACAGATACGCAGTATTTT. Residues: CASSSGLHTDTQYF.

The rearrangement uses TRBV12-3 or TRBV12-4 and TRBJ2-7, with D unclear. This CDR3 is 12 amino acids long. V was shortened by 6 bases and J by 3 bases, with 9 bases between the two germline ends. In DNA, the CDR3 is TGTGCCAGCAGGCTGGGGTACTACGAGCAGTACTTC. It specifies CASRLGYYEQYF.

The chain links TRBV6-2 or TRBV6-3 to TRBJ1-2; tentatively, D is TRBD1 (5 bases). V lost 6 bases and J 6 bases, leaving 23 bases between the germline ends. The CDR3 runs 16 residues. Per the germline V gene, CDR1 is MNHEY and CDR2 is SVGEGT. The CDR3 DNA reads as TGTGCCAGCAGATCCAGCAGGGTACGATACTCGGATGGCTACACCTTC. It specifies CASRSSRVRYSDGYTF.

This clonotype was counted only a few times. The chain links TRBV6-6 to TRBJ2-5; TRBD2 agrees at 15 bases. Per the germline V gene, CDR1 is MNHNY and CDR2 is SVGAGI (reference sequence). With V trimmed by 5 bases and J by 5 bases, 9 bases remained unmatched. The CDR3 extends over 17 amino acids. As DNA, the CDR3 is TGTGCCAGCAGTCCAGGGACTAGCGGGGGGAGGGTCGAGACCCAGTACTTC. Amino acids: CASSPGTSGGRVETQYF.

This clonotype came up a few times. V and J are TRBV6-5 and TRBJ2-7, with a possible D match to TRBD1 (6 bases). CDR3 size: 15 residues. The V end was cut by 2 bases, the J end by 3 bases, with 14 bases between. CDR1 and CDR2 from the germline V gene are MNHEY and SVGAGI. The CDR3 loop reads CASSYGPQGGYEQYF. The CDR3 region has the DNA TGTGCCAGCAGTTACGGCCCACAGGGTGGCTACGAGCAGTACTTC.

This clonotype occurred a few times. The chain carries TRBV19 and TRBJ2-2, with D uncertain. CDR1 LNHDA and CDR2 SQIVND come from the germline V gene (reference sequence). The CDR3 sequence is 14 residues long. Trimming took off 7 bases at V and 1 base at J, with 10 bases between the two ends. The CDR3 region is CASTYLGNTGELFF. CDR3 nucleotides: TGTGCCAGTACCTATCTGGGGAACACCGGGGAGCTGTTTTTT.

V and J are TRBV20-1 and TRBJ1-5; 7 bases align to TRBD1. The CDR3 loop spans 17 amino acids. Germline-derived CDR1 and CDR2 are DFQATT and SNEGSKA (reference sequence). V was clipped by 0 bases and J by 5 bases; unmatched bases: 13. The CDR3 spells CSARDLRQGFTDQPQHF. The CDR3 region has the DNA TGCAGTGCTAGAGACCTGAGACAGGGATTTACTGATCAGCCCCAGCATTTT.

The genes are TRBV27 and TRBJ2-1; TRBD1 aligns across 9 bases. Trimming took 5 bases from V and 5 from J; bases not matched to a gene: 4. Per the germline V gene, CDR1 is MNHEY and CDR2 is SMNVEV (reference sequence). The CDR3 runs 14 residues. Here the CDR3 reads CASSPQGAHNEQFF. The CDR3 region has the DNA TGTGCCAGCAGTCCACAGGGGGCCCACAATGAGCAGTTCTTC.

The rearrangement links TRBV7-9 to TRBJ1-3; 7 nucleotides match TRBD1. This CDR3 region has 14 residues. V dropped 6 bases and J dropped 1; count of bases not matched to a gene: 3. CDR1 and CDR2 (germline): SEHNR, FQNEAQ (reference sequence). Written as DNA, the CDR3 is TGTGCCAGCAGGGAGACAGGGTCTGGAAACACCATATATTTT. It encodes CASRETGSGNTIYF.

This clonotype has more than one count but fewer than ten. This chain uses TRBV6-2 or TRBV6-3 with TRBJ2-1; D not resolved. In germline, CDR1 is MNHEY, CDR2 SVGEGT. Trimming cost V 5 bases and J 6 bases, with 11 bases left between them. This CDR3 is 13 amino acids long. This CDR3 reads CASSPFKLNEQFF. The CDR3 DNA is TGTGCCAGCAGTCCATTTAAGCTCAATGAGCAGTTCTTC.

This rearrangement joins TRBV27 to TRBJ1-5; weak D call: TRBD1 (5 bases). CDR1 and CDR2 (germline): MNHEY, SMNVEV (reference sequence). Trimming removed 6 bases at V and 5 bases at J, with 17 bases between. The CDR3 is made up of 15 amino acids. CDR3 in DNA: TGTGCCAGCAGATCCCCCGGGACTCCGGATCAGCCCCAGCATTTT. This codes for CASRSPGTPDQPQHF.

The chain employs TRBV7-9 and TRBJ2-1, with TRBD2 matching over 7 bases. This CDR3 is 15 amino acids long. V dropped 1 base and J dropped 8; count of bases not matched to a gene: 8. Per germline, CDR1 SEHNR and CDR2 FQNEAQ (reference sequence). The CDR3 DNA sequence: TGTGCCAGCAGCTTAGTTAGGCCAGGGAGGGATGAGCAGTTCTTC. Residues: CASSLVRPGRDEQFF.

This chain connects TRBV10-2 to TRBJ2-4, with TRBD1 identical over 7 bases. Per germline, CDR1 WSHSY and CDR2 SAAADI. J gave up 0 bases and V 4 bases, and 6 bases lay outside the gene matches. This CDR3 spans 16 amino acids. The DNA of the CDR3 is TGCGCCAGCAGTGGGACAGGATTTTTAGCCAAAAACATTCAGTACTTC. This codes for CASSGTGFLAKNIQYF.

In this sample, this clonotype turned up a few times. The CDR3 loop is CASSFAYSGAAEQFF. The CDR3 region has the DNA TGTGCCAGCAGTTTTGCCTATTCAGGGGCGGCTGAGCAGTTCTTC. The chain employs TRBV12-3 or TRBV12-4 and TRBJ2-1; tentative D call: TRBD1 (6 bases). The CDR3 consists of 15 residues. V gave up 3 bases and J gave up 9 bases, with 18 bases separating them.

The V call is TRBV2, the J call TRBJ1-1; no definite D call. There are 13 residues in the CDR3. Germline-derived CDR1 and CDR2 are SNHLY and FYNNEI. V was shortened by 3 bases and J by 1 base, with 6 bases between the two germline ends. In DNA form, the CDR3 reads TGTGCCAGCAGTGAGGACCCGAACACTGAAGCTTTCTTT. Its translation is CASSEDPNTEAFF.

The chain combines TRBV4-1 with TRBJ2-1, with unresolved D. This CDR3 region has 15 residues. The germline V gene has CDR1 MGHRA and CDR2 YSYEKL. V was trimmed by 2 bases and J by 5 bases, leaving 13 bases between them. The CDR3 sequence is CASSQRADTHNEQFF. CDR3 in DNA: TGCGCCAGCAGCCAAAGAGCTGACACCCACAATGAGCAGTTCTTC.

The CDR3 loop is CASRHSGQGDEKLFF. As DNA, the CDR3 is TGTGCCAGCAGACACTCGGGACAGGGTGATGAAAAACTGTTTTTT. V and J are TRBV12-3 or TRBV12-4 and TRBJ1-4; TRBD1 matches 9 bases. The ends lost 6 bases at V and 6 bases at J; junction bases unmatched: 8. The CDR3 runs 15 residues.